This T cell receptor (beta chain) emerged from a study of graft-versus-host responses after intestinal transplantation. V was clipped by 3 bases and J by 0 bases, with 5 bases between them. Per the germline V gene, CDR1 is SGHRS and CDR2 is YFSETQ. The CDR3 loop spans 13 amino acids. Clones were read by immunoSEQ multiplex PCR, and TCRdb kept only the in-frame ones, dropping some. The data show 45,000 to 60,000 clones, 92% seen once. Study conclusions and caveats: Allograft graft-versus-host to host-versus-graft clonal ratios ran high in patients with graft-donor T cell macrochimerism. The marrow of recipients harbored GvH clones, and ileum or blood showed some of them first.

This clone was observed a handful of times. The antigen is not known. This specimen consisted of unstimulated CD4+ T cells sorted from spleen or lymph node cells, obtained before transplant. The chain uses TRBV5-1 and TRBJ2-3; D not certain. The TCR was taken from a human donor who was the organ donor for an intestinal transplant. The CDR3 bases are TGCGCCAGCAGCTCCCCTAGCACAGATACGCAGTATTTT. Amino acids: CASSSPSTDTQYF.